A single sample is the source of the 25 T cell receptor beta chains below, sequenced in a study of blood T cell repertoires in COVID-19. The protocol was immunoSEQ multiplex PCR, while the TCRdb copy is restricted to in-frame clones and leaves out a portion. The sample yields approximately 35,000 clones, 70% to 90% seen once. Sequenced sample: peripheral blood. All receptors derive from a man in his 60s with active COVID-19.

This clone has a single count. V is TRBV28 and J is TRBJ2-7; 7 bases match TRBD2. V shed 7 bases, J shed 6 bases, and the junction held 12 bases outside the gene matches. This CDR3 has 14 amino acids. Germline CDR1 MDHEN, CDR2 SYDVKM. The CDR3 coding sequence is TGTGCCAGCACTGTCTTGAACCAGCGGGGCGAGCAGTACTTC. Its translation is CASTVLNQRGEQYF. Variable domain in full (rest from reference TRBV28 and TRBJ2-7): DVKVTQSSRYLVKRTGEKVFLECVQDMDHENMFWYRQDPGLGLRLIYFSYDVKMKEKGDIPEGYSVSREKKERFSLILESASTNQTSMYLCASTVLNQRGEQYFGPGTRLTVT.

The V call is TRBV24-1, the J call TRBJ2-3, with TRBD2 matching over 9 bases. The CDR3 contains 15 residues. Trimming took 1 base from V and 8 from J; bases not matched to a gene: 6. Germline CDR1 and CDR2: KGHDR and SFDVKD. CDR3 bases: TGTGCCACCAGTGATTTTTTAGCGGGAGCCAGTACGCAGTATTTT. It encodes CATSDFLAGASTQYF.

The rearrangement joins TRBV19 to TRBJ2-3; maybe TRBD1 (5 bases). The germline V gene encodes CDR1 LNHDA and CDR2 SQIVND (reference sequence). This CDR3 comprises 14 residues. The V end lost 6 bases, the J end lost 4 bases, and 14 bases lay between the germline ends. CDR3 residues: CASRTGRVPDTQYF. CDR3 DNA: TGTGCCAGTAGGACCGGCAGGGTGCCAGATACGCAGTATTTT.

The chain carries TRBV5-1 and TRBJ2-1; no clear D. The CDR3 sequence is 16 residues long. Trimming took 2 bases from V and 4 from J, leaving 16 bases between them. CDR1 is SGHRS, CDR2 YFSETQ, per germline. CDR3 region: CASSFRYSQRYNEQFF. The CDR3 region has the DNA TGCGCCAGCAGCTTTCGTTACTCCCAGCGTTACAATGAGCAGTTCTTC.

The rearrangement links TRBV7-6 to TRBJ2-3; D ambiguous. There are 16 residues in the CDR3. Trimming stripped 0 bases from V and 2 bases from J, with 12 bases between. In germline, CDR1 is SGHVS, CDR2 FNYEAQ. CDR3 DNA: TGTGCCAGCAGCTTAGCCGAGAACTACCACACAGATACGCAGTATTTT. Residues: CASSLAENYHTDTQYF.

V usage is TRBV29-1 and J usage is TRBJ1-4; D perhaps matches TRBD1 (5 bases). The CDR3 loop spans 12 amino acids. V gave up 0 bases and J gave up 10 bases, with 9 bases separating them. Germline CDR1 is SQVTM and CDR2 is ANQGSEA. CDR3 residues: CSVEDGGGKLFF. CDR3 nucleotides: TGCAGCGTTGAAGACGGGGGGGGAAAACTGTTTTTT.

This chain uses TRBV19 with TRBJ2-1, with 11 nucleotides matching TRBD2. The CDR3 spans 19 residues. Germline V CDR1 and CDR2: LNHDA, SQIVND (reference sequence). V was pared by 6 bases and J by 7 bases, with 20 bases of the junction left unmatched. The CDR3 is CASSKTSGKASPLRNEQFF. The CDR3, as DNA: TGTGCCAGTAGCAAGACTAGCGGGAAGGCATCCCCATTACGGAATGAGCAGTTCTTC.

The gene calls are TRBV28 and TRBJ1-5; D remains ambiguous. The CDR3 consists of 15 residues. Trimming shortened V by 5 bases and J by 3 bases, and 14 bases separated the two germline ends. Germline V gene data show CDR1 as MDHEN and CDR2 as SYDVKM. CDR3 sequence (DNA): TGTGCCAGCAGTCCCGGCCGGGTCGCCAATCAGCCCCAGCATTTT. As protein: CASSPGRVANQPQHF.

The J gene is TRBJ2-1, the V gene TRBV3-1 (or the pseudogene TRBV3-2); 8 bases match TRBD2. This CDR3 is 13 amino acids long. The trim removed 3 bases at V and 10 bases at J, leaving 5 bases unmatched. The germline gives CDR1 LGHDT, CDR2 YNNKEL (reference sequence). CDR3: CASSQGLVFEQFF. The CDR3 region has the DNA TGTGCCAGCAGCCAGGGACTAGTATTCGAGCAGTTCTTC.

The genes are TRBV9 and TRBJ1-2; TRBD1 matches 7 bases. Germline lookup yields CDR1 SGDLS and CDR2 YYNGEE. V was clipped by 4 bases and J by 6 bases; unmatched bases: 6. The CDR3 spans 13 residues. The CDR3 nucleotides read TGTGCCAGCAGCCTAAGACAGGGCGATGGCTACACCTTC. Amino acid sequence: CASSLRQGDGYTF.

The rearrangement links TRBV6-5 to TRBJ1-6, with D hard to call. V was clipped by 6 bases and J by 0 bases, with 9 bases between them. CDR3 size: 15 residues. Germline V gene data show CDR1 as MNHEY and CDR2 as SVGAGI. DNA for the CDR3: TGTGCCAGCAGCCCCGTGAGCTCCTATAATTCACCCCTCCACTTT. This codes for CASSPVSSYNSPLHF.

The CDR3 DNA reads TGTGCCAGCAGTGCCTACAGGGGAGGCACTGAAGCTTTCTTT. Encoded protein: CASSAYRGGTEAFF. The chain combines TRBV28 with TRBJ1-1, with 7 positions matching TRBD1. Losses at the gene ends were 5 bases for V and 4 bases for J; bases not matched to a gene: 7. The CDR3 consists of 14 residues. The germline V gene has CDR1 MDHEN and CDR2 SYDVKM. Looking up the rest from reference TRBV28 and TRBJ1-1 gives the full variable domain: DVKVTQSSRYLVKRTGEKVFLECVQDMDHENMFWYRQDPGLGLRLIYFSYDVKMKEKGDIPEGYSVSREKKERFSLILESASTNQTSMYLCASSAYRGGTEAFFGQGTRLTVV.

The rearrangement joins TRBV18 to TRBJ2-1; D might be TRBD1 (5 bases). CDR3 length: 12 residues. Trimming stripped 1 base from V and 8 bases from J, with 6 bases between. Germline V CDR1 and CDR2: KGHSH, LQKENI. The DNA of the CDR3 is TGTGCCAGCTCACCACAGGGGTATGAGCAGTTCTTC. Translated: CASSPQGYEQFF.

The V gene is TRBV28, the J gene TRBJ2-3; 10 bases fit TRBD2. The CDR3 is 17 amino acids. Trimming removed 0 bases from V and 2 bases from J; junction bases left unmatched: 5. In germline, CDR1 is MDHEN, CDR2 SYDVKM. CDR3 bases: TGTGCCAGCAGTTTATGGGGAGCGGGAGGGCCCACAGATACGCAGTATTTT. It codes for CASSLWGAGGPTDTQYF.

The chain employs TRBV10-2 and TRBJ2-4; 9 positions agree with TRBD2. This CDR3 has 14 amino acids. Germline values: CDR1 WSHSY, CDR2 SAAADI. V was clipped by 7 bases and J by 8 bases; unmatched bases: 9. CDR3 amino acids: CASMPAGGWDIQYF. Here the CDR3 DNA reads TGCGCCAGCATGCCAGCGGGAGGTTGGGACATTCAGTACTTC.

The chain employs TRBV15 and TRBJ2-7, with D uncertain. Germline CDR1 LNHNV, CDR2 YYDKDF (reference sequence). This CDR3 contains 15 residues. V was pared by 1 base and J by 2 bases, with 12 bases between. The CDR3 DNA follows: TGTGCCACCAGCAGAGCGGGTGATCTCGCCTACGAGCAGTACTTC. Translated, it gives CATSRAGDLAYEQYF.

The chain has TRBV30 and TRBJ2-1; 7 bases fit TRBD2. With V trimmed by 1 base and J by 3 bases, 3 bases remained unmatched. The germline V gene has CDR1 GTSNPN and CDR2 SVGIG (reference sequence). CDR3 length: 14 amino acids. The DNA of the CDR3 is TGTGCCTGGAGTGGGACTAGTATCTACAATGAGCAGTTCTTC. Its protein product is CAWSGTSIYNEQFF.

The chain combines TRBV18 with TRBJ2-1; 14 nucleotides align to TRBD2. The CDR3 is 17 amino acids. Germline CDR1 and CDR2: KGHSH and LQKENI. V was clipped by 2 bases and J by 2 bases; unmatched bases: 2. The CDR3 coding sequence is TGTGCCAGCTCACCAGGGACTAGCGGGAGCCCCTACAATGAGCAGTTCTTC. Amino acid sequence: CASSPGTSGSPYNEQFF. Based on the CDR3 plus reference TRBV18 and TRBJ2-1, the full variable domain is NAGVMQNPRHLVRRRGQEARLRCSPMKGHSHVYWYRQLPEEGLKFMVYLQKENIIDESGMPKERFSAEFPKEGPSILRIQQVVRGDSAAYFCASSPGTSGSPYNEQFFGPGTRLTVL.

This CDR3 is CASSLELAASYEQYF. In DNA, the CDR3 is TGTGCCAGCAGCTTAGAACTAGCGGCTTCCTACGAGCAGTACTTC. V usage is TRBV7-9 and J usage is TRBJ2-7; 8 nucleotides agree with TRBD2. Germline CDR1 and CDR2: SEHNR and FQNEAQ (reference sequence). The CDR3 consists of 15 residues. After removal of 1 base from V and 1 base from J, the junction contained 3 bases not matched to a gene.

The rearrangement joins TRBV10-3 to TRBJ1-6, with 7 bases lining up with TRBD1. This CDR3 has 13 amino acids. The J segment lost 5 bases and the V segment lost 10 bases, leaving 5 bases of the junction unmatched. Germline lookup yields CDR1 ENHRY and CDR2 SYGVKD. This chain's CDR3 is CATSDRDNSPLHF. The CDR3 DNA reads TGTGCCACCTCAGACAGGGATAATTCACCCCTCCACTTT.

This chain links TRBV16 with TRBJ1-1; 9 bases are a match to TRBD1. CDR1 and CDR2 (germline): KGHSY, FQNENV. Losses at the gene ends were 4 bases for V and 4 bases for J; bases not matched to a gene: 7. CDR3 size: 15 residues. CDR3 nucleotides: TGTGCCAGCAGCCTAAGACAGGGGGAGAGCACTGAAGCTTTCTTT. Translation gives CASSLRQGESTEAFF. Using reference TRBV16 and TRBJ1-1 for the parts outside the CDR3, the full variable domain is GEEVAQTPKHLVRGEGQKAKLYCAPIKGHSYVFWYQQVLKNEFKFLISFQNENVFDETGMPKERFSAKCLPNSPCSLEIQATKLEDSAVYFCASSLRQGESTEAFFGQGTRLTVV.

This clone was observed a few times. This rearrangement joins TRBV7-9 to TRBJ2-7; D is perhaps TRBD1 (6 bases). The germline CDR1 and CDR2 sequences are SEHNR and FQNEAQ (reference sequence). V dropped 6 bases and J dropped 4 bases, with 10 bases sitting between them. The CDR3 contains 12 residues. The CDR3 nucleotides read TGTGCCAGCAGGCTAGGGGGATACGAGCAGTACTTC. Amino acids: CASRLGGYEQYF.

The V and J genes are TRBV12-5 and TRBJ2-1; TRBD2 agrees at 8 bases. Germline V gene lookup returns CDR1 LGHNT and CDR2 FRNRAP. The CDR3 contains 15 residues. The V and J ends lost 3 bases and 1 base, in that order; junction bases with no gene match: 2. CDR3 sequence reads: CASGFGGRSYNEQFF. CDR3 nucleotides: TGTGCTAGTGGTTTTGGCGGGAGGTCCTACAATGAGCAGTTCTTC.

This clone was detected only once. The chain employs TRBV27 and TRBJ2-4; D is unresolved. There are 13 residues in the CDR3. Per the germline V gene, CDR1 is MNHEY and CDR2 is SMNVEV (reference sequence). Trimming pared 5 bases from V and 8 bases from J, leaving 13 bases between. CDR3: CASSRSRSDIQYF. In nucleotides, the CDR3 is TGTGCCAGCAGTCGTTCCAGGTCGGACATTCAGTACTTC.

The chain combines TRBV6-5 with TRBJ1-2; TRBD1 matches at 11 bases. The V gene end was trimmed by 7 bases and the J gene end by 3 bases; junction bases not matched to a gene: 4. Germline V gives CDR1 MNHEY, CDR2 SVGAGI. The CDR3 covers 14 residues. The CDR3 region has the DNA TGTGCCAGCAACCCGGGACAGGGGGACTATGGCTACACCTTC. Protein: CASNPGQGDYGYTF.